What follows are 27 T cell receptor beta chains derived from one specimen sequenced in a study of cytomegalovirus exposure and HLA in healthy donors. Researchers ran the PCR with 60 Vbeta and 13 Jbeta primers. Produced via immunoSEQ multiplex PCR; TCRdb's table is partial and in-frame only. The sample lists 170,000 or so clones; 77% were seen once. Input material: PBMCs. Source of these receptors: a woman in her 30s in good health and CMV-seronegative.

The CDR3 coding sequence is TGTGCCACCAGCAGAGATGACGCGGGGGAAGGGCAGTACTTC. It codes for CATSRDDAGEGQYF. J is TRBJ2-7 and V is TRBV15; TRBD2 matches 7 bases. This CDR3 has 14 amino acids. The germline gives CDR1 LNHNV, CDR2 YYDKDF (reference sequence). Unmatched junction bases numbered 8, after V lost 0 bases and J lost 9 bases.

The V call is TRBV12-2, the J call TRBJ1-1; the table gives TRBD1 as D, unverified against the DNA. TRBV12-2 is recorded as a pseudogene. This CDR3 is 15 amino acids long. The CDR3 spells CASRLALTGNTEAFF. The CDR3 coding sequence is TGTGCAAGTCGCTTAGCGCTCACAGGGAACACTGAAGCTTTCTTT.

The chain links TRBV7-6 to TRBJ2-7, with TRBD1 matching 7 bases. Trimming removed 5 bases from V and 4 bases from J; junction bases left unmatched: 8. Germline V gene data show CDR1 as SGHVS and CDR2 as FNYEAQ. The CDR3 covers 14 residues. The CDR3 DNA reads as TGTGCCAGCAGCCCCGGGACAGCTCTATACGAGCAGTACTTC. This codes for CASSPGTALYEQYF.

The V and J genes are TRBV7-2 and TRBJ2-7, with 9 bases that match TRBD1. This CDR3 has 15 residues. V shed 1 base and J 2 bases; nucleotides not matched to a gene: 3. Germline V gene lookup returns CDR1 SGHTA and CDR2 FQGNSA. CDR3 protein: CASSLGGQGPYEQYF. CDR3 DNA: TGTGCCAGCAGCTTAGGGGGACAGGGCCCCTACGAGCAGTACTTC.

The genes are TRBV27 and TRBJ2-1, with D possibly TRBD1 on 6 matching bases. V lost 4 bases and J 5 bases, leaving 12 bases between the germline ends. Germline CDR1 MNHEY, CDR2 SMNVEV (reference sequence). The CDR3 runs 14 residues. CDR3 in DNA: TGTGCCAGCAGTTCACAGGACAGACACAATGAGCAGTTCTTC. Its protein is CASSSQDRHNEQFF.

V is TRBV30 and J is TRBJ2-1; 9 bases align to TRBD2. The trim removed 2 bases at V and 6 bases at J, leaving 11 bases unmatched. This CDR3 spans 16 amino acids. The germline gives CDR1 GTSNPN, CDR2 SVGIG (reference sequence). This chain's CDR3 is CAWSNKVLAGLNEQFF. The CDR3 nucleotides are TGTGCCTGGAGTAATAAGGTACTAGCGGGCCTCAATGAGCAGTTCTTC.

The CDR3 is CAISASGSMSTGELFF. The CDR3 DNA is TGTGCCATCAGTGCTAGCGGGAGTATGAGCACCGGGGAGCTGTTTTTT. This sequence joins TRBV10-3 and TRBJ2-2, with 10 bases lining up with TRBD2. CDR3 length equals 16 residues. Germline V gives CDR1 ENHRY, CDR2 SYGVKD. After removal of 4 bases from V and 4 bases from J, the junction contained 6 bases not matched to a gene.

There are a few counts of this clone. The chain combines TRBV6-1 with TRBJ2-7; tentatively, D is TRBD1 (6 bases). Per germline, CDR1 MNHNS and CDR2 SASEGT. The ends were cut back, 3 bases at V and 3 bases at J, with 12 bases in the middle. The CDR3 sequence is 14 residues long. The chain's CDR3 is CASSDGQGFYEQYF. The DNA of the CDR3 is TGTGCCAGCAGTGATGGCCAGGGGTTCTACGAGCAGTACTTC.

The chain joins TRBV6-1 to TRBJ1-3; possible D gene TRBD1, 6 bases. The germline V gene has CDR1 MNHNS and CDR2 SASEGT. Trimming removed 2 bases from V and 0 bases from J, with 17 bases in between. The CDR3 is 18 residues long. CDR3: CASSELVGTPSSGNTIYF. The CDR3 DNA reads as TGTGCCAGCAGTGAATTAGTGGGGACACCTTCCTCTGGAAACACCATATATTTT.

The chain recombines TRBV9 with TRBJ2-2; D unclear. Trimming left V 1 base short and J 6 bases short, with 7 bases between. CDR1 SGDLS and CDR2 YYNGEE come from the germline V gene. The CDR3 has 13 residues. For the CDR3, the DNA is TGTGCCAGCAGCGTACCAGTTTCCGGGGAGCTGTTTTTT. Translation gives CASSVPVSGELFF.

The chain recombines TRBV14 with TRBJ2-5, with 8 bases identical to TRBD2. In germline, CDR1 is SGHDN, CDR2 FVKESK. The CDR3 is 15 amino acids. With 1 base clipped from V and 5 bases from J, the junction kept 6 bases outside the gene matches. CDR3 region: CASSQGGLVGETQYF. For the CDR3, the DNA is TGTGCCAGCAGCCAAGGGGGACTAGTCGGTGAGACCCAGTACTTC.

The sample holds one count of this clone. This chain connects TRBV7-2 to TRBJ1-4; 8 bases are shared with TRBD1. The CDR3 sequence is 13 residues long. CDR1 and CDR2 (germline): SGHTA, FQGNSA. J lost 8 bases, V lost 5 bases, and 4 bases had no gene match. Here the CDR3 reads CASSPDRDEKLFF. In DNA, the CDR3 is TGTGCCAGCAGCCCGGACAGGGACGAAAAACTGTTTTTT.

The CDR3, as DNA: TGTGCCAGCAGCCAAGGTTCCTATCAGCCCCAGCATTTT. Encoded protein: CASSQGSYQPQHF. The chain uses TRBV14 and TRBJ1-5, with unresolved D. This CDR3 comprises 13 residues. In germline, CDR1 is SGHDN, CDR2 FVKESK. V shed 1 base and J shed 5 bases, with 6 bases lying between them. Using reference TRBV14 and TRBJ1-5 for the parts outside the CDR3, the full variable domain is EAGVTQFPSHSVIEKGQTVTLRCDPISGHDNLYWYRRVMGKEIKFLLHFVKESKQDESGMPNNRFLAERTGGTYSTLKVQPAELEDSGVYFCASSQGSYQPQHFGDGTRLSIL.

V usage is TRBV6-5 and J usage is TRBJ2-1; 10 bases fit TRBD2. The CDR3 extends over 14 amino acids. Germline CDR1 reads MNHEY; CDR2 reads SVGAGI. J gave up 5 bases and V 6 bases, and 4 bases lay outside the gene matches. The CDR3 protein is CASRLAGRHNEQFF. The DNA of the CDR3 is TGTGCCAGCAGACTAGCGGGACGACACAATGAGCAGTTCTTC.

The chain links TRBV30 to TRBJ2-2, with D possibly matching TRBD2 (5 bases). V shed 1 base and J shed 2 bases, with 8 bases lying between them. The CDR3 is 14 amino acids. CDR1 and CDR2 from the germline V gene are GTSNPN and SVGIG (reference sequence). The CDR3 region is CAWSGGINTGELFF. CDR3 DNA sequence: TGTGCCTGGAGTGGAGGGATCAACACCGGGGAGCTGTTTTTT.

The chain couples TRBV2 to TRBJ1-6; unclear D gene. CDR3 length: 14 amino acids. V lost 6 bases and J lost 10, with 16 bases in between. Germline V gene sequence: CDR1 SNHLY, CDR2 FYNNEI. CDR3 loop: CASSLRYSGSPLHF. DNA for the CDR3: TGTGCCAGCAGCCTTCGCTATTCAGGATCACCCCTCCACTTT.

The CDR3 region is CASSLNRGISYNEQFF. The CDR3 DNA follows: TGCGCCAGCAGCTTAAACAGGGGCATTTCCTACAATGAGCAGTTCTTC. The chain links TRBV5-1 to TRBJ2-1, with TRBD1 matching 7 bases. After removal of 2 bases from V and 1 base from J, the junction contained 6 bases not matched to a gene. CDR3 length: 16 amino acids. CDR1 and CDR2 from the germline V gene are SGHRS and YFSETQ.

V and J are TRBV19 and TRBJ1-4; D is ambiguous. CDR1 and CDR2 (germline): LNHDA, SQIVND (reference sequence). CDR3 size: 16 residues. With 9 bases removed from V and 2 bases from J, the gap between germline ends came to 19 bases. CDR3 DNA sequence: TGTGCCAGCAGAGTCCGGAGGGCAGCCACTAATGAAAAACTGTTTTTT. It translates to CASRVRRAATNEKLFF.

The rearrangement joins TRBV5-1 to TRBJ2-3; 10 bases are shared with TRBD2. Trimming cost V 1 base and J 3 bases; bases outside gene matches: 5. Germline lookup yields CDR1 SGHRS and CDR2 YFSETQ. The CDR3 runs 16 residues. The CDR3 loop is CASSLSGRVATDTQYF. The CDR3 bases are TGCGCCAGCAGCTTGAGCGGGAGGGTAGCGACAGATACGCAGTATTTT.

This chain connects TRBV2 to TRBJ2-7, with a weak D call TRBD2 (5 bases). V was pared by 3 bases and J by 4 bases, with 10 bases between. Per the germline V gene, CDR1 is SNHLY and CDR2 is FYNNEI. The CDR3 is 13 amino acids. The CDR3 nucleotides are TGTGCCAGCAGTGAGCTGGGCGGGTACGAGCAGTACTTC. Translation: CASSELGGYEQYF. Based on the CDR3 plus reference TRBV2 and TRBJ2-7, the full variable domain is EPEVTQTPSHQVTQMGQEVILRCVPISNHLYFYWYRQILGQKVEFLVSFYNNEISEKSEIFDDQFSVERPDGSNFTLKIRSTKLEDSAMYFCASSELGGYEQYFGPGTRLTVT.

This chain links TRBV5-4 with TRBJ1-2; 9 bases agree with TRBD1. Germline V gene sequence: CDR1 SGHNT, CDR2 YYREEE (reference sequence). The trim removed 4 bases at V and 2 bases at J, leaving 9 bases unmatched. The CDR3 length is 16 residues. CDR3 nucleotide sequence: TGTGCCAGCAGCATCGGACAGGGGAGAGCGAACTATGGCTACACCTTC. Its translation: CASSIGQGRANYGYTF.

The V and J genes are TRBV30 and TRBJ2-7, with 8 nucleotides matching TRBD2. Germline V gives CDR1 GTSNPN, CDR2 SVGIG (reference sequence). V trimming: 0 bases; J trimming: 6 bases; junction bases outside the gene matches: 1. The CDR3 consists of 12 residues. The CDR3 DNA follows: TGTGCCTGGAGTGTACTAGCGGTCGAGCAGTACTTC. Its protein is CAWSVLAVEQYF.

This clone was detected only a few times. The rearrangement uses TRBV5-5 and TRBJ2-7, with D tentatively TRBD1 (6 bases). V was cut by 1 base and J by 0 bases, with 11 bases left in between. Germline V gives CDR1 SGHKS, CDR2 YYEKEE (reference sequence). The CDR3 consists of 15 residues. CDR3 coding DNA: TGTGCCAGCAGCTTGACAGGGTTAAGCTCCTACGAGCAGTACTTC. Amino acid sequence: CASSLTGLSSYEQYF.

This clone was seen more than once but under ten times. The chain employs TRBV14 and TRBJ1-1, with D possibly TRBD1 on 6 matching bases. The CDR3 spans 13 residues. Germline CDR1 reads SGHDN; CDR2 reads FVKESK. The V end was cut by 7 bases, the J end by 10 bases, with 19 bases between. This chain's CDR3 is CASIGDTRTAAFF. The CDR3 coding sequence is TGTGCCAGCATTGGGGACACCCGTACGGCAGCTTTCTTT. Complete variable domain (other parts from reference TRBV14 and TRBJ1-1): EAGVTQFPSHSVIEKGQTVTLRCDPISGHDNLYWYRRVMGKEIKFLLHFVKESKQDESGMPNNRFLAERTGGTYSTLKVQPAELEDSGVYFCASIGDTRTAAFFGQGTRLTVV.

Only one count was recorded for this clone. The rearrangement uses TRBV7-2 and TRBJ2-7; the D gene is possibly TRBD1 (5 bases). This CDR3 has 15 residues. From germline, CDR1 is SGHTA and CDR2 FQGNSA. Trimming pared 1 base from V and 0 bases from J, leaving 10 bases between. The DNA for the CDR3 is TGTGCCAGCAGCTTAGTACAGGAGAGCTCCTACGAGCAGTACTTC. Translated, it gives CASSLVQESSYEQYF.

The rearrangement joins TRBV18 to TRBJ2-1, with 9 bases fitting TRBD1. Per germline, CDR1 KGHSH and CDR2 LQKENI. This CDR3 has 15 residues. The junction had 1 base not matched to a gene; V was cut back by 0 bases and J by 4 bases. The CDR3 nucleotides read TGTGCCAGCTCACCACCGGGACAGGGATACAATGAGCAGTTCTTC. It yields the protein CASSPPGQGYNEQFF.

The chain employs TRBV5-1 and TRBJ1-1; 7 bases line up with TRBD1. The CDR3 loop spans 13 amino acids. The germline gives CDR1 SGHRS, CDR2 YFSETQ. Unmatched junction bases numbered 5, after V lost 5 bases and J lost 4 bases. The CDR3 DNA reads TGCGCCAGCAGTACGGGACAGTCCACTGAAGCTTTCTTT. Translation gives CASSTGQSTEAFF.